The T cell receptor beta chain described here comes from a study of T cells after yellow fever vaccination. With regard to this clonotype: Its cognate antigen is unknown.

Trimming removed 4 bases from V and 2 bases from J; junction bases left unmatched: 4. The CDR3 spans 17 residues. MiXCR was run by TCRdb on the 5' RACE reads, yielding one entry per CDR3 protein. The sample includes approximately 260,000 distinct CDR3 sequences, under 15% seen only once; the top ten take less than 0.55%. Notes on the study in general: Clones from primary vaccination mostly reappeared after the booster (less than 98% CD4, under 90% CD8).

This rearrangement joins TRBV12-3 or TRBV12-4 to TRBJ2-3, with 15 nucleotides matching TRBD2. Sample: CD4+ T cells sorted from PBMCs, taken 45 days after the yellow fever booster vaccination. This receptor was taken from a man under 40 who received the YFV17D yellow fever vaccine. The CDR3 protein is CASSSGLAGGFTDTQYF. Written as DNA, the CDR3 is TGTGCCAGCAGTTCCGGACTAGCGGGAGGGTTCACAGATACGCAGTATTTT.